What follows is one TCR beta chain and its context. The antigen remains undetermined. Some clones are missing from TCRdb's copy, which holds only in-frame ones; the method was immunoSEQ multiplex PCR. Here the sample spans approximately 2,600 clones, around 79% being singletons. This specimen comes from a study of high-grade serous ovarian cancer treatment subgroups. Trimming shortened V by 1 base and J by 7 bases, and 8 bases separated the two germline ends. This CDR3 has 14 amino acids. Germline V lookup: CDR1 SGHTA, CDR2 FQGNSA. Study-level results: Only CDR3 was analyzed; CDR1 and CDR2 were not.

Tumor tissue was taken before any definitive surgery or chemotherapy was given. The chain employs TRBV7-2 and TRBJ1-6, with no clear D. Sequenced: tumor tissue. The receptor was derived from a human donor with high-grade serous ovarian cancer. This CDR3 reads CASSLGGQNSPLHF. In DNA form, the CDR3 reads TGTGCCAGCAGCTTAGGTGGGCAGAATTCACCCCTCCACTTT.